This is a list of T cell receptor beta chains from one sample in a study of vaccination effects on CD4 cells after COVID-19. Sequencing was performed with immunoSEQ multiplex PCR; in TCRdb, only in-frame clones are kept and a portion is missing. This sample has over 45,000 clones; roughly 76% occur once, and the top ten carry 18%. These TCRs are of unknown antigen specificity. Source: CD4+ T cells from PBMCs cultured with SARS-CoV-2 spike peptides, taken before COVID-19 vaccination. These receptors were obtained from a human donor who received a COVID-19 vaccine. CDR3s include the opening cysteine and the closing phenylalanine or tryptophan. Fields, in order: clone size, CDR3 length, J gene, D gene, V gene, CDR3 DNA, CDR3 protein. D genes are given only for firm matches. Clone sizes are given selectively: once, few, many, or a class where the clone is expanded.

-,19,TRBJ2-4,-,TRBV2,TGTGCCAGCAGTGAATTACAGGGCAGCTTAGACATAGCCAAAAACATTCAGTACTTC,CASSELQGSLDIAKNIQYF
-,14,TRBJ2-1,TRBD2,TRBV2,TGTGCCAGAGCGGGGGTAGGGGGATACAATGAGCAGTTCTTC,CARAGVGGYNEQFF
few,12,TRBJ1-2,-,TRBV10-3,TGTGCCATCAGTGAGGGGGGTTATGGCTACACCTTC,CAISEGGYGYTF
few,15,TRBJ2-2,TRBD1,TRBV9,TGTGCCAGCAGCGTAGTTCAGGGGGAAACCGGGGAGCTGTTTTTT,CASSVVQGETGELFF
-,14,TRBJ2-7,TRBD1,TRBV3-1/TRBV3-2,TGTGCCAGCAGCCAGACAGGGGGAGTCTACGAGCAGTACTTC,CASSQTGGVYEQYF
few,14,TRBJ1-5,-,TRBV6-6,TGTGCCAGCAGTTACCCGGACCCTTCGCAGCCCCAGCATTTT,CASSYPDPSQPQHF
once,11,TRBJ2-3,-,TRBV24-1,TGTGCCACCGCACTAACAGATACGCAGTATTTT,CATALTDTQYF
-,15,TRBJ1-1,TRBD1,TRBV19,TGTGCCAGTAGTGCCTTGGGACAGTCGAACACTGAAGCTTTCTTT,CASSALGQSNTEAFF
-,17,TRBJ2-2,TRBD2,TRBV3-1/TRBV3-2,TGTGCCAGCAGCCAAGTTTCTACTAGCGGGAACACCGGGGAGCTGTTTTTT,CASSQVSTSGNTGELFF
-,14,TRBJ2-1,-,TRBV27,TGTGCCAGCAGTTTCCAGAGCTCCTACAATGAGCAGTTCTTC,CASSFQSSYNEQFF
-,12,TRBJ1-2,-,TRBV12-3/TRBV12-4,TGTGCCAGCACCGACACCTCCTATGGCTACACCTTC,CASTDTSYGYTF
-,16,TRBJ2-1,TRBD2,TRBV24-1,TGTGCCACCAGTGATTTCTCCAGCGGGAGTCAGTATGAGCAGTTCTTC,CATSDFSSGSQYEQFF
-,15,TRBJ2-7,TRBD1,TRBV5-4,TGTGCCAGCAGCGACCAGGGACAGGGTTCCTACGAGCAGTACTTC,CASSDQGQGSYEQYF
-,13,TRBJ1-6,-,TRBV19,TGTGCCAGTAAGACTCTTAACAATTCACCCCTCCACTTT,CASKTLNNSPLHF
few,16,TRBJ2-1,TRBD2,TRBV7-6,TGTGCCAGCAGCCCTGTCCCAGCGGGGGTTTACAATGAGCAGTTCTTC,CASSPVPAGVYNEQFF
-,14,TRBJ1-6,TRBD1,TRBV19,TGTGCCAGTAGTCCCGGACAGGGTAATTCACCCCTCCACTTT,CASSPGQGNSPLHF
-,13,TRBJ1-1,-,TRBV6-2/TRBV6-3,TGTGCCAGCAGTAGGACACTGAACACTGAAGCTTTCTTT,CASSRTLNTEAFF
-,15,TRBJ1-4,-,TRBV18,TGTGCCAGCTCACCGTCTCGGGGGGGAGAAGAAAAACTGTTTTTT,CASSPSRGGEEKLFF
-,13,TRBJ1-1,-,TRBV10-3,TGTGCCATCAGTGCGACGGCTAACACTGAAGCTTTCTTT,CAISATANTEAFF
-,12,TRBJ1-2,-,TRBV6-5,TGTGCCAGCATGCAGTGGGACTATGGCTACACCTTC,CASMQWDYGYTF
once,15,TRBJ1-2,-,TRBV28,TGTGCCAGCAGTTTATACCAGGGAGTCAACTATGGCTACACCTTC,CASSLYQGVNYGYTF
-,14,TRBJ2-1,TRBD1,TRBV28,TGTGCCAGCAGTGACAGGGGTCGGAGTGGTGAGCAGTTCTTC,CASSDRGRSGEQFF
-,15,TRBJ1-1,-,TRBV15,TGTGCCACCAGCAGCGGAGCATTTATGGGGACTGAAGCTTTCTTT,CATSSGAFMGTEAFF
-,16,TRBJ1-6,-,TRBV3-1/TRBV3-2,TGTGCCAGCAGCCAAGCTCAACACCTATATAATTCACCCCTCCACTTT,CASSQAQHLYNSPLHF
few,14,TRBJ1-2,TRBD1,TRBV6-2/TRBV6-3,TGTGCCAGCAGTTTTACAGGGGGCAGGGTCGGCTACACCTTC,CASSFTGGRVGYTF
-,12,TRBJ2-1,-,TRBV9,TGTGCCAGCAGCGCCGACTACAATGAGCAGTTCTTC,CASSADYNEQFF